The 30 T cell receptor beta chains reported below all come from one sample, sequenced in a study of blood T cell repertoires in COVID-19. The protocol was immunoSEQ multiplex PCR, while the TCRdb copy is restricted to in-frame clones and leaves out a portion. This table holds about 91,000 clones, 85% to 90% found once. The sample comprised peripheral blood. These receptors originate from a woman aged 80 or over with active COVID-19.

The table lists this clone with a count of one. The chain combines TRBV27 with TRBJ1-2; maybe TRBD1 (5 bases). Germline V gives CDR1 MNHEY, CDR2 SMNVEV (reference sequence). V shed 8 bases and J shed 1 base, with 14 bases lying between them. The CDR3 consists of 14 residues. CDR3: CASGPGKGNYGYTF. The DNA of the CDR3 is TGTGCCAGCGGGCCAGGGAAGGGTAACTATGGCTACACCTTC.

The J gene is TRBJ2-7, the V gene TRBV10-3, with a tentative D call TRBD1 (6 bases). The V and J ends lost 0 bases and 2 bases respectively, with 11 bases between them. Germline loops: CDR1 ENHRY, CDR2 SYGVKD. The CDR3 covers 15 residues. CDR3 sequence reads: CAISESTGLTYEQYF. Written as DNA, the CDR3 is TGTGCCATCAGTGAGTCGACAGGTCTGACCTACGAGCAGTACTTC.

CDR3 region: CASSQDPRGDYGYTF. The CDR3 DNA follows: TGCGCCAGCAGCCAAGATCCCAGGGGGGACTATGGCTACACCTTC. V usage is TRBV4-3 and J usage is TRBJ1-2, with TRBD1 matching 7 bases. V shed 0 bases and J 3 bases; nucleotides not matched to a gene: 4. Germline V gene sequence: CDR1 LGHNA, CDR2 YSLEER. This CDR3 region has 15 residues.

The chain uses TRBV27 and TRBJ2-1, with TRBD2 identical over 7 bases. The CDR3 extends over 11 amino acids. V gave up 8 bases and J gave up 15 bases; unmatched junction bases: 10. Germline CDR1 MNHEY, CDR2 SMNVEV (reference sequence). CDR3 DNA sequence: TGTGCCAGCTCAGGTGGGGACTACGGGTTCTTC. This gives the protein CASSGGDYGFF.

The J gene is TRBJ2-1, the V gene TRBV29-1; 8 nucleotides line up with TRBD1. The trim removed 6 bases at V and 8 bases at J, leaving 9 bases unmatched. The length of the CDR3 is 13 residues. The germline CDR1 and CDR2 sequences are SQVTM and ANQGSEA. CDR3 in amino acids: CSVAAGQGYEQFF. CDR3 nucleotide sequence: TGCAGCGTGGCAGCAGGACAGGGCTATGAGCAGTTCTTC.

This clone showed up just once. The chain joins TRBV5-5 to TRBJ1-6; D is ambiguous. From germline, CDR1 is SGHKS and CDR2 YYEKEE (reference sequence). CDR3 length equals 16 residues. The germline V and J ends were trimmed by 1 base and 7 bases, with 15 bases remaining between them. CDR3 residues: CASSLLGEVWNSPLHF. As DNA, the CDR3 is TGTGCCAGCAGCTTGCTGGGTGAGGTATGGAATTCACCCCTCCACTTT.

The chain is built from TRBV24-1 and TRBJ1-3, with TRBD1 identical over 7 bases. CDR1 KGHDR and CDR2 SFDVKD come from the germline V gene. CDR3 size: 14 residues. V dropped 7 bases and J dropped 2; count of bases not matched to a gene: 4. CDR3 DNA sequence: TGTGCCACCAGCCTGACAGGGACTGGAAACACCATATATTTT. It is translated as CATSLTGTGNTIYF.

The gene calls are TRBV29-1 and TRBJ2-7; 8 nucleotides line up with TRBD1. This CDR3 comprises 16 residues. In germline, CDR1 is SQVTM, CDR2 ANQGSEA. With 0 bases clipped from V and 0 bases from J, the junction kept 7 bases outside the gene matches. The CDR3 bases are TGCAGCGTTGAAGATACCCGGACAGGGAGCTCCTACGAGCAGTACTTC. As protein: CSVEDTRTGSSYEQYF.

The CDR3 reads CASSPTSGRGETQYF. Written as DNA, the CDR3 is TGTGCCAGCAGCCCCACTAGCGGGAGAGGGGAGACCCAGTACTTC. The chain links TRBV11-3 to TRBJ2-5, with 11 bases that match TRBD2. CDR1 is SGHNT, CDR2 YENEEA, per germline. The CDR3 covers 15 residues. V was clipped by 5 bases and J by 5 bases; unmatched bases: 7.

The chain employs TRBV2 and TRBJ2-1, with a possible D match to TRBD1 (5 bases). The CDR3 covers 14 residues. Germline loops: CDR1 SNHLY, CDR2 FYNNEI. V gave up 10 bases and J gave up 2 bases, with 15 bases separating them. The CDR3 spells CATEDTPTYNEQFF. In DNA, the CDR3 is TGTGCCACCGAGGACACCCCAACCTACAATGAGCAGTTCTTC.

The chain uses TRBV20-1 and TRBJ2-1, with D possibly being TRBD2 (6 bases). The CDR3 sequence is 15 residues long. V was pared by 3 bases and J by 1 base, with 13 bases between. Germline-derived CDR1 and CDR2 are DFQATT and SNEGSKA (reference sequence). The CDR3 region is CSASQAGLSYNEQFF. The CDR3 region has the DNA TGCAGTGCTAGTCAGGCGGGACTGTCCTACAATGAGCAGTTCTTC.

The CDR3 protein is CAWSVRYRDSDTQYF. DNA of the CDR3: TGTGCCTGGAGTGTACGGTACAGGGATTCAGATACGCAGTATTTT. The chain employs TRBV30 and TRBJ2-3; weak D call: TRBD1 (6 bases). Per germline, CDR1 GTSNPN and CDR2 SVGIG (reference sequence). Trimming left V 0 bases short and J 4 bases short, with 14 bases between. There are 15 residues in the CDR3.

The CDR3 here is CASSLVGESSYNEQFF. CDR3 sequence (DNA): TGTGCCAGCAGTTTAGTTGGGGAGAGCTCCTACAATGAGCAGTTCTTC. V usage is TRBV28 and J usage is TRBJ2-1, with D perhaps TRBD2 (5 bases). CDR1 is MDHEN, CDR2 SYDVKM, per germline. V was trimmed by 2 bases and J by 0 bases, leaving 11 bases between them. The CDR3 extends over 16 amino acids.

The chain couples TRBV7-9 to TRBJ1-2; a possible D gene is TRBD1 (6 bases). In germline, CDR1 is SEHNR, CDR2 FQNEAQ (reference sequence). Trimming left V 5 bases short and J 3 bases short, with 16 bases between. CDR3 length: 15 residues. The CDR3 nucleotides read TGTGCCAGCAGCCGGAAAGACACAGGGTACTATGGCTACACCTTC. It is translated as CASSRKDTGYYGYTF.

The chain is built from TRBV18 and TRBJ2-7; no firm D call. Germline CDR1 reads KGHSH; CDR2 reads LQKENI. V lost 2 bases and J lost 2, with 13 bases in between. The CDR3 runs 15 residues. The chain's CDR3 is CASSPNSRQAYEQYF. The CDR3 DNA is TGTGCCAGCTCACCAAACTCCCGACAAGCCTACGAGCAGTACTTC.

The chain carries TRBV2 and TRBJ2-7; TRBD1 is a possible D gene (6 bases). The germline V gene has CDR1 SNHLY and CDR2 FYNNEI. The CDR3 spans 17 residues. Trimming took off 7 bases at V and 2 bases at J, with 24 bases between the two ends. CDR3 sequence (DNA): TGTGCCAGCATGGGGACATTAACAGGGAAAGGACCCTACGAGCAGTACTTC. It encodes CASMGTLTGKGPYEQYF.

Here the CDR3 reads CASSPFRTGGEQYF. The CDR3 region has the DNA TGTGCCAGCAGCCCATTTCGGACAGGGGGAGAGCAGTACTTC. V usage is TRBV7-2 and J usage is TRBJ2-7; 10 positions match TRBD1. The CDR3 loop spans 14 amino acids. Germline CDR1 and CDR2: SGHTA and FQGNSA. Trimming cost V 5 bases and J 7 bases; bases outside gene matches: 8.

The rearrangement uses TRBV7-2 and TRBJ2-7, with 7 bases identical to TRBD1. The CDR3 is 13 amino acids. The J segment lost 5 bases and the V segment lost 5 bases, leaving 6 bases of the junction unmatched. CDR1 and CDR2 (germline): SGHTA, FQGNSA. The CDR3 loop is CASSHQGVNEQYF. DNA for the CDR3: TGTGCCAGCAGCCACCAGGGGGTTAACGAGCAGTACTTC. The full variable domain, rest sourced from reference TRBV7-2 and TRBJ2-7, is GAGVSQSPSNKVTEKGKDVELRCDPISGHTALYWYRQSLGQGLEFLIYFQGNSAPDKSGLPSDRFSAERTGGSVSTLTIQRTQQEDSAVYLCASSHQGVNEQYFGPGTRLTVT.

J is TRBJ1-1 and V is TRBV28; weak D call: TRBD1 (6 bases). The length of the CDR3 is 15 residues. V dropped 6 bases and J dropped 2 bases, with 16 bases sitting between them. CDR1 is MDHEN, CDR2 SYDVKM, per germline. The CDR3 bases are TGTGCCAGCAGACCCGGGGGGGGCGCAAACACTGAAGCTTTCTTT. This encodes CASRPGGGANTEAFF.

V gene TRBV3-1 (or the pseudogene TRBV3-2) combines with J gene TRBJ1-1; D gene ambiguous. Trimming took 3 bases from V and 4 from J, leaving 6 bases between them. Germline CDR1 is LGHDT and CDR2 is YNNKEL (reference sequence). This CDR3 contains 12 residues. The CDR3 is CASSHALTEAFF. The CDR3 DNA reads as TGTGCCAGCAGCCATGCACTCACTGAAGCTTTCTTT.

Points on this clone: No conserved phenylalanine or tryptophan ends this CDR3, so it is likely a read error. The DNA is omitted, as the CDR3 cannot be located on it reliably, and the CDR3 follows TCRdb's listing. V gene TRBV6-4 combines with J gene TRBJ2-3; the DNA was not compared with TRBD2, the D call given in the table. The CDR3 contains 10 residues when both ends are counted. The germline V gene encodes CDR1 MRHNA and CDR2 SNTAGT. The CDR3 spells CATRYGREGC.

The J gene is TRBJ2-3, the V gene TRBV6-1; TRBD2 aligns across 8 bases. J lost 0 bases, V lost 3 bases, and 2 bases had no gene match. Per the germline V gene, CDR1 is MNHNS and CDR2 is SASEGT. The CDR3 runs 15 residues. The CDR3 sequence is CASSETSVSTDTQYF. The CDR3 DNA reads as TGTGCCAGCAGTGAGACTAGCGTAAGCACAGATACGCAGTATTTT.

The rearrangement links TRBV4-1 to TRBJ2-1; TRBD2 agrees at 7 bases. The ends lost 0 bases at V and 4 bases at J; junction bases unmatched: 9. Germline V gives CDR1 MGHRA, CDR2 YSYEKL. CDR3 length: 17 residues. CDR3 coding DNA: TGCGCCAGCAGCCAAGAATTGGTAGCGGGCAAATACAATGAGCAGTTCTTC. Translating it yields CASSQELVAGKYNEQFF.

This chain joins TRBV6-2 or TRBV6-3 and TRBJ1-6; possibly TRBD1 for D (5 bases). Germline CDR1 and CDR2: MNHEY and SVGEGT. The CDR3 has 15 residues. V lost 4 bases to trimming and J lost 7 bases, with 14 bases between them. This CDR3 is CASSWARARNSPLHF. As DNA, the CDR3 is TGTGCCAGCAGTTGGGCCAGGGCCCGAAATTCACCCCTCCACTTT.

The chain couples TRBV7-9 to TRBJ1-2, with TRBD1 as a possible D gene (5 bases). This CDR3 has 12 residues. CDR1 is SEHNR, CDR2 FQNEAQ, per germline (reference sequence). Trimming took off 1 base at V and 5 bases at J, with 5 bases between the two ends. CDR3 DNA: TGTGCCAGCAGCTTAGAGGGGTATGGCTACACCTTC. Translating it yields CASSLEGYGYTF. The full variable domain, completed using reference TRBV7-9 and TRBJ1-2, is DTGVSQNPRHKITKRGQNVTFRCDPISEHNRLYWYRQTLGQGPEFLTYFQNEAQLEKSRLLSDRFSAERPKGSFSTLEIQRTEQGDSAMYLCASSLEGYGYTFGSGTRLTVV.

V and J are TRBV6-5 and TRBJ1-3; D remains ambiguous. Germline V lookup: CDR1 MNHEY, CDR2 SVGAGI. The CDR3 loop spans 16 amino acids. V lost 1 base to trimming and J lost 0 bases, with 10 bases between them. The CDR3 DNA reads as TGTGCCAGCAGTTACTTGTCCGGAGGCTCTGGAAACACCATATATTTT. Its protein product is CASSYLSGGSGNTIYF.

The J gene is TRBJ2-6, the V gene TRBV28; TRBD1 matches 11 bases. CDR3 size: 16 residues. In germline, CDR1 is MDHEN, CDR2 SYDVKM. Unmatched junction bases numbered 7, after V lost 2 bases and J lost 10 bases. The CDR3 nucleotides are TGTGCCAGCAGTTTACCAGGACAGGGGGCAGTAAACGTCCTGACTTTC. It specifies CASSLPGQGAVNVLTF.

CDR3 protein: CASSLREGLVRYNEQFF. In DNA, the CDR3 is TGTGCCAGCAGCTTAAGGGAGGGACTAGTCAGATACAATGAGCAGTTCTTC. The gene calls are TRBV7-9 and TRBJ2-1; the match to TRBD2 covers 8 bases. The CDR3 has 17 residues. Per the germline V gene, CDR1 is SEHNR and CDR2 is FQNEAQ (reference sequence). V was pared by 2 bases and J by 4 bases, with 10 bases of the junction left unmatched.

The chain joins TRBV28 to TRBJ1-2; TRBD1 might be the D (5 bases). V lost 0 bases and J lost 4, with 21 bases in between. Germline loops: CDR1 MDHEN, CDR2 SYDVKM. The CDR3 runs 18 residues. Here the CDR3 DNA reads TGTGCCAGCAGTTTATGGATCATTACAGGAGCAGCCGCCTATGGCTACACCTTC. The encoded protein is CASSLWIITGAAAYGYTF.

The chain employs TRBV28 and TRBJ1-1; a possible D gene is TRBD1 (6 bases). V gave up 6 bases and J gave up 5 bases, with 25 bases separating them. This CDR3 spans 17 amino acids. In germline, CDR1 is MDHEN, CDR2 SYDVKM. In DNA form, the CDR3 reads TGTGCCAGCAGCCTTCCAGGCACAGGGAGGGTTGGAACTGAAGCTTTCTTT. Amino acids: CASSLPGTGRVGTEAFF.